This T cell receptor (beta chain) is from a study of blood T cells in healthy people across ages. Across the whole study: Every two T cells gave about one barcoded beta molecule via template switching. Study-level findings and limits: The study found more naive CD4+ cells and higher diversity in long-lived than aged donors.

Combining a sample-barcoded 5' primer with a J-beta primer mix, a second PCR ran for about 6 to 11 cycles. TCRdb processed the 5' RACE reads anew with MiXCR; each CDR3 protein has one entry. Among over a million distinct CDR3 sequences, around two fifths were seen once, and the ten largest hold 7.9%. Details on this clonotype: The antigen is undetermined.

Each of the donors had roughly 10 milliliters of peripheral blood drawn into EDTA-treated Vacutainer tubes. V lost 4 bases to trimming and J lost 0 bases, with 9 bases between them. Germline V gives CDR1 SNHLY, CDR2 FYNNEI. This CDR3 has 14 residues. This sequence joins TRBV2 and TRBJ1-2; D uncertain. The sample comprised blood. The TCR sequence derives from a woman between 18 and 30 years old in good health. CDR3 sequence (DNA): TGTGCCAGCAGTGTACTGAAAGCTAACTATGGCTACACCTTC. It is translated as CASSVLKANYGYTF.